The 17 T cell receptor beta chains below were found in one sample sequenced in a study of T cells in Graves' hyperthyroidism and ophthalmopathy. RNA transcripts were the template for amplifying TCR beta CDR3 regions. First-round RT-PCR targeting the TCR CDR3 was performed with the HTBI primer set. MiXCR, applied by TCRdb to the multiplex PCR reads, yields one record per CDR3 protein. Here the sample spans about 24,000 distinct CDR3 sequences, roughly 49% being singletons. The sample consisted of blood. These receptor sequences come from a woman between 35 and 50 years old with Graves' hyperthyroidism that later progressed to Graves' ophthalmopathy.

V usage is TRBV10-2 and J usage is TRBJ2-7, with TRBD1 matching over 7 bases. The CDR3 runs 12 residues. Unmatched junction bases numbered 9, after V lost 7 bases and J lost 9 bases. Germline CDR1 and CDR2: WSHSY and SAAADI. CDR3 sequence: CASTHTGDGQYF. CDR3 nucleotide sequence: TGCGCCAGCACCCATACAGGGGACGGGCAGTACTTC.

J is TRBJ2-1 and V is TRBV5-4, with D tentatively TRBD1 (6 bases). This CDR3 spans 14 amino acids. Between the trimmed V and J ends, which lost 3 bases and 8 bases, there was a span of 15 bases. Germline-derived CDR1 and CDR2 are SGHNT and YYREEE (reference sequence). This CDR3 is CASSSSKGVDEQFF. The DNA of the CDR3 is TGTGCCAGCAGCTCATCGAAGGGGGTTGATGAGCAGTTCTTC.

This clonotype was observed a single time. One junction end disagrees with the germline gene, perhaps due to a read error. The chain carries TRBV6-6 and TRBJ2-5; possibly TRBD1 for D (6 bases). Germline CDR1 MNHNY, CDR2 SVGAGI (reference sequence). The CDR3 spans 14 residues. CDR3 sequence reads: CISSPRQEQETRYF. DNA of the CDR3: TGTATCAGCAGTCCTAGACAGGAGCAAGAGACCCGGTACTTC.

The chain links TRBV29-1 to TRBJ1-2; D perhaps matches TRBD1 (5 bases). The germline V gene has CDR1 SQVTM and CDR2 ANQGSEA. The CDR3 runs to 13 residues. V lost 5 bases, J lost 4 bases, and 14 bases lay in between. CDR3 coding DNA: TGCAGCGTTTTGTCGCCCGGGACCTATGGCTACACCTTC. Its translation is CSVLSPGTYGYTF.

CDR3 in DNA: TGTGCCATCAGTGAGTCAGGGGAAGTTTACGAGCAGTACTTC. The encoded protein is CAISESGEVYEQYF. The V gene is TRBV10-3, the J gene TRBJ2-7; D is possibly TRBD1 (5 bases). CDR3 length: 14 amino acids. V dropped 0 bases and J dropped 4 bases, with 10 bases sitting between them. CDR1 and CDR2 (germline): ENHRY, SYGVKD.

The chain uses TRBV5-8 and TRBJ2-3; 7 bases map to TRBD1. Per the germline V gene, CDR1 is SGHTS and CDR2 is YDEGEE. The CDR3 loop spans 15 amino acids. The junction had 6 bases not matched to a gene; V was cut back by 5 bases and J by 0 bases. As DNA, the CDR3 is TGTGCCAGCAGTGACACCAGGGGGAGCACAGATACGCAGTATTTT. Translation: CASSDTRGSTDTQYF.

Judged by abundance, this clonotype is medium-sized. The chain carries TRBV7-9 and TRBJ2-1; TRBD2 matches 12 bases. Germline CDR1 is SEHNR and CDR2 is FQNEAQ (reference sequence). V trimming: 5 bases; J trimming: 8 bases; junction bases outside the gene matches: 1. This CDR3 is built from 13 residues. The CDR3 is CASSRLAGDEQFF. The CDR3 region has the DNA TGTGCCAGCAGCCGACTAGCGGGAGATGAGCAGTTCTTC.

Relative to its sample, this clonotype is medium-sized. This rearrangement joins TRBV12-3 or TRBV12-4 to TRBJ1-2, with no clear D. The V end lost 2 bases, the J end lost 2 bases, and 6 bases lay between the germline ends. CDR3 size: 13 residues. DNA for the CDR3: TGTGCCAGCAGTTTACAGGTGAACTATGGCTACACCTTC. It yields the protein CASSLQVNYGYTF.

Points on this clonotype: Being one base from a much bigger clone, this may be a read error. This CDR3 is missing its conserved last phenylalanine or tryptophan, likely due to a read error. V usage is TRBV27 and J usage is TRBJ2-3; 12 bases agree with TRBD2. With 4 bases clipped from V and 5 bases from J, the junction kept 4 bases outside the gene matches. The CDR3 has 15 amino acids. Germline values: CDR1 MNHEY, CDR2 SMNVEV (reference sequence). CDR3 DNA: TGTGCCAGCAGTTCCACGGGACTAGCGGGAGATACGCAGTATCTT. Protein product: CASSSTGLAGDTQYL.

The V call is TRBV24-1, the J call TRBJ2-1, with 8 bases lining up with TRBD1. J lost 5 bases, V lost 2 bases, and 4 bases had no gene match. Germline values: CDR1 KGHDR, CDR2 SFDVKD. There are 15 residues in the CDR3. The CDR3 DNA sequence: TGTGCCACCAGTGATTCCGGGACAGGTAACAATGAGCAGTTCTTC. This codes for CATSDSGTGNNEQFF.

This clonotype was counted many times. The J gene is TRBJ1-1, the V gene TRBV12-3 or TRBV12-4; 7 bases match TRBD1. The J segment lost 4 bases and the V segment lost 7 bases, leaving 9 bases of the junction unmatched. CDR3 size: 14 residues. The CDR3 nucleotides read TGTGCCAGCAACCCGACAGGGATGAGCACTGAAGCTTTCTTT. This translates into CASNPTGMSTEAFF.

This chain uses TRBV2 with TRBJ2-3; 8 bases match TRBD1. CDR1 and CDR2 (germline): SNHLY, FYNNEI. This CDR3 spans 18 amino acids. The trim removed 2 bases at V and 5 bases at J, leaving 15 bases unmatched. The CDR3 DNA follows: TGTGCCAGCAGTGAAAAGGGCCCCCGAGCAGGGGGCGAAGATACGCAGTATTTT. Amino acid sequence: CASSEKGPRAGGEDTQYF.

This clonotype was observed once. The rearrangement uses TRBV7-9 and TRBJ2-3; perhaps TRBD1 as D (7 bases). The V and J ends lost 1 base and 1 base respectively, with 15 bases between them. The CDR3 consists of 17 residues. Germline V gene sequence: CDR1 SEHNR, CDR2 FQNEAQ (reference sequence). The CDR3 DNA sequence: TGTGCCAGCAGCTTAGGTATTCAGGGGGGCCGCACAGATACGCAGTATTTT. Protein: CASSLGIQGGRTDTQYF.

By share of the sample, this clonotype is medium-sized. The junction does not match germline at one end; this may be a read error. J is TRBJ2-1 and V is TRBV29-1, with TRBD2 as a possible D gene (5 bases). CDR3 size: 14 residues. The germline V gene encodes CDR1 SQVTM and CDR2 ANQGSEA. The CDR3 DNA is TGCAGCGTTGGAGCGGTAGCATCCTATAATGAGCAGTTCTTC. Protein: CSVGAVASYNEQFF.

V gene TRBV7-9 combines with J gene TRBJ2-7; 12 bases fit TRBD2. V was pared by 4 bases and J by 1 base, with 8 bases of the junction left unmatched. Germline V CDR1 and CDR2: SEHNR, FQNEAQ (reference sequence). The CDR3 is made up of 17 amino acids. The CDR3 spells CASSSLRTSGNSYEQYF. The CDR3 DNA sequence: TGTGCCAGCAGCTCCTTAAGGACTAGCGGGAATTCCTACGAGCAGTACTTC.

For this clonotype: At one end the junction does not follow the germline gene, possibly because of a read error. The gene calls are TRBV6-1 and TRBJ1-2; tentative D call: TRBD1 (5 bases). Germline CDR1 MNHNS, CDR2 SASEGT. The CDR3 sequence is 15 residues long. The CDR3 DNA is TGTGCCAGCAGCCAGTCGTCCAAGTGGGACTATGGCTACACCTTT. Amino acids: CASSQSSKWDYGYTF.

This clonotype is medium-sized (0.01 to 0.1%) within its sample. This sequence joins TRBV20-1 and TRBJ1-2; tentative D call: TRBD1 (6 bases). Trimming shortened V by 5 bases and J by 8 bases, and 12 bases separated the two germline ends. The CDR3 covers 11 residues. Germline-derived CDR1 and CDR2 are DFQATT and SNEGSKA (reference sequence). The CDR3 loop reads CSAVRGQGYTF. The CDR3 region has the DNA TGCAGTGCTGTCCGGGGACAAGGCTACACCTTC.